This T cell receptor beta chain was identified in a study of cytomegalovirus exposure and HLA in healthy donors. Study outcomes and limitations: Reported results showed that the classifier diagnosed cytomegalovirus status with high specificity and sensitivity.

On this clone: Its specificity is not known.

V lost 0 bases to trimming and J lost 7 bases; unmatched junction nucleotides: 8. The germline gives CDR1 SNHLY, CDR2 FYNNEI. This CDR3 region has 17 residues. Sequencing was performed with immunoSEQ multiplex PCR; in TCRdb, only in-frame clones are kept and a portion is missing. This table has about 110,000 clones, 90% to 97% appearing once. The specimen was PBMCs. This rearrangement joins TRBV2 to TRBJ2-1; 11 nucleotides match TRBD2. The receptor was isolated from a woman aged 18-29 years in good health and CMV-seronegative. CDR3 coding DNA: TGTGCCAGCAGTGAAGCGATGGCTAGCGGGGGGAGGAATGAGCAGTTCTTC. Translated: CASSEAMASGGRNEQFF.